This T cell receptor (beta chain) was obtained from a study of cytomegalovirus exposure and HLA in healthy donors. Findings of the study overall: In a later analysis, 15,000 to 20,000 TCR beta sequences were associated with HLA alleles at 0.05 false discovery rate.

PCR primers comprised 60 Vbeta and 13 Jbeta primers. Method: immunoSEQ multiplex PCR; TCRdb's copy keeps in-frame clones and lacks some. The table records 120,000 to 150,000 clones, more than 70% of them present only once. All donors participated as healthy donors of bone marrow. V was pared by 7 bases and J by 1 base, with 20 bases between. Per the germline V gene, CDR1 is SGHRS and CDR2 is YFSETQ. The length of the CDR3 is 16 residues. This clone was seen once. Its antigen is still unknown. The gene calls are TRBV5-1 and TRBJ1-2, with D perhaps TRBD1 (6 bases). Specimen: PBMCs. This receptor was identified in a male donor in good health and CMV-seropositive. Here the CDR3 reads CASGGSGADNNYGYTF. As DNA, the CDR3 is TGCGCCAGCGGCGGATCAGGGGCGGACAATAACTATGGCTACACCTTC.